The clone carrying this T cell receptor beta chain has only a few counts. The data originate from a study of blood T cell repertoires in COVID-19. About the study: T cells, B-cell-depleted T cells, or PBMCs provided the cDNA or gDNA that served as material.

Original data processing: Amplification of reference gene primers provided the estimated nucleated cell counts. Some clones are missing from TCRdb's copy, which holds only in-frame ones; the method was immunoSEQ multiplex PCR. That table furnishes V, J and clone size, whereas the DNA furnished D and trimming. The sample carries 98,000 or so clones, around 86% recorded once. Seattle enrolled patients during active infection and tracked them longitudinally. The CDR3 is made up of 13 amino acids. Germline CDR1 and CDR2: ENHRY and SYGVKD. The J segment lost 4 bases and the V segment lost 9 bases, leaving 5 bases of the junction unmatched.

The chain recombines TRBV10-3 with TRBJ2-2; TRBD1 aligns across 7 bases. This sequence originates from a man aged 60 to 75 with COVID-19, enrolled during active disease. Sequenced material: peripheral blood. CDR3 residues: CAMTQGLTGELFF. DNA of the CDR3: TGTGCCATGACACAGGGGCTCACCGGGGAGCTGTTTTTT.